The rows below give T cell receptor beta chains drawn from one sample of a study of shared clonotypes between healthy human individuals. TCRdb's table, derived via immunoSEQ multiplex PCR, lists solely in-frame clones and lacks some. The table includes about 2,500,000 clones, roughly 92% detected once. The source material was naive CD4+ T cells sorted from blood. The receptors here all came from a man aged 18 to 35 in good health. Both conserved end residues are part of each CDR3. Each record gives: J gene, D gene, clone size, V gene, CDR3 DNA, CDR3 protein. D genes are given only for firm matches. Rows give clone size only sometimes, using once, few, many, or a class for an expanded clone.

TRBJ2-2	-	-	TRBV11-2	TGTGCCAGCAGCTTAGCAAATATCGGGGAGCTGTTTTTT	CASSLANIGELFF
TRBJ1-1	-	-	TRBV7-2	TGTGCCAGCAGCCTACAGGAGAACACTGAAGCTTTCTTT	CASSLQENTEAFF
TRBJ2-3	-	-	TRBV12-5	TGTGCTAGTGGTTTGGGGGCCGTAGGGACAGATACGCAGTATTTT	CASGLGAVGTDTQYF
TRBJ1-2	-	-	TRBV10-3	TGTGCCACATCACCAGGGACGTACGGCTACACCTTC	CATSPGTYGYTF
TRBJ1-1	-	-	TRBV25-1	TGTGCCAGTGGGGGGCTGCTAAGCACTGAAGCTTTCTTT	CASGGLLSTEAFF
TRBJ1-4	-	-	TRBV19	TGTGCCAGTCGACTCAGAGGACGGGAAGAAAAACTGTTTTTT	CASRLRGREEKLFF
TRBJ1-1	-	-	TRBV19	TGTGCCAGTAGTATCCCAGGGACCTGGAACACTGAAGCTTTCTTT	CASSIPGTWNTEAFF
TRBJ2-7	-	-	TRBV28	TGTGCCAGCAGTTCCGGTCCCTACGAGCAGTACTTC	CASSSGPYEQYF
TRBJ1-4	-	-	TRBV19	TGTGCCAGTAGTATCGGGCAGGGGACTAATGAAAAACTGTTTTTT	CASSIGQGTNEKLFF
TRBJ1-1	-	-	TRBV5-5	TGTGCCAGCAGCTTGTACGCCACCGGGAACACTGAAGCTTTCTTT	CASSLYATGNTEAFF
TRBJ1-1	TRBD1	few	TRBV5-1	TGCGCCAGCAAAATGCAGGGGGTTAGCACTGAAGCTTTCTTT	CASKMQGVSTEAFF
TRBJ2-7	-	-	TRBV6-5	TGTGCCAGCAGTTGGGGGGTGAGCTCCTACGAGCAGTACTTC	CASSWGVSSYEQYF
TRBJ2-7	TRBD1	-	TRBV27	TGTGCCAGCAGTCCCGGGACAGGGAAGGGGCTCGGGTCCTACGAGCAGTACTTC	CASSPGTGKGLGSYEQYF
TRBJ1-1	TRBD1	-	TRBV19	TGTGCCAGTAGTAAAGGGACAGCTTGGACTGAAGCTTTCTTT	CASSKGTAWTEAFF
TRBJ2-3	-	-	TRBV29-1	TGCAGCGTGCCCGGGCACTTCACAGATACGCAGTATTTT	CSVPGHFTDTQYF
TRBJ1-5	-	-	TRBV6-1	TGTGCCACCTCAAGGGGTTACAATCAGCCCCAGCATTTT	CATSRGYNQPQHF
TRBJ2-5	-	-	TRBV5-1	TGCGCCAGCAGCTTGGCCCGGGGCGCGGGAGAGACCCAGTACTTC	CASSLARGAGETQYF
TRBJ1-6	-	-	TRBV6-5	TGTGCCAGCAGGGACGACAGCTATAATTCACCCCTCCACTTT	CASRDDSYNSPLHF
TRBJ1-2	-	-	TRBV7-2	TGTGCCAGCGTGCGGGCTACCTCTCTGGGTGGCTACACCTTC	CASVRATSLGGYTF
TRBJ2-5	-	-	TRBV5-1	TGCGCCAGCAGCTTGGATGAGGGGAAAAAGACCCAGTACTTC	CASSLDEGKKTQYF
TRBJ2-6	-	-	TRBV6-5	TGTGCCAGCAGTTCGGGACCGCTCTCTGGGGCCAACGTCCTGACTTTC	CASSSGPLSGANVLTF
TRBJ1-2	-	once	TRBV7-2	TGTGCCAGCAGCCCCCGGAAGGGCGATGGCTACACCTTC	CASSPRKGDGYTF
TRBJ2-6	-	-	TRBV6-5	TGTGCCACCGCCAGAGGGGTCTCTGGGGCCAACGTCCTGACTTTC	CATARGVSGANVLTF
TRBJ2-5	-	-	TRBV4-1	TGCGCCAGCAGCCAAGCTGGGGGGTTCACAGAGACCCAGTACTTC	CASSQAGGFTETQYF
TRBJ2-5	-	-	TRBV14	TGTGCCAGCAGCCAAGGGGGCGCTTTCCAAGAGACCCAGTACTTC	CASSQGGAFQETQYF
TRBJ2-7	TRBD2	-	TRBV15	TGTGCCACCAGCACAACCGGGACTAGCGGGAGTAGTGTCTACGAGCAGTACTTC	CATSTTGTSGSSVYEQYF
TRBJ2-3	-	-	TRBV6-4	TGTGCCAGCAGTGGTAGCGTCACAGATACGCAGTATTTT	CASSGSVTDTQYF
TRBJ1-5	TRBD1	few	TRBV30	TGTGCCTGGAGTACGGACAGGAATCAGCCCCAGCATTTT	CAWSTDRNQPQHF
TRBJ1-2	-	-	TRBV5-6	TGTGCCAGCAGTTATCAGGGGTCGGATGGCTACACCTTC	CASSYQGSDGYTF
TRBJ2-6	-	once	TRBV5-1	TGCGCCAGCAGCTTGAAACAGCAAAGCGTCTCTGGGGCCAACGTCCTGACTTTC	CASSLKQQSVSGANVLTF
TRBJ2-7	-	-	TRBV4-2	TGTGCCAGCAGCCAAGATGAGGGGTTTGGACGGACCTACGAGCAGTACTTC	CASSQDEGFGRTYEQYF
TRBJ2-4	-	-	TRBV7-8	TGTGCCAGCAGCTTAAAGGGAGCCGAGCTCAAAAACATTCAGTACTTC	CASSLKGAELKNIQYF
TRBJ2-2	-	-	TRBV9	TGTGCCAGCAGCGCGCACCGGGACCCAGTTTTCGGGGAGCTGTTTTTT	CASSAHRDPVFGELFF
TRBJ2-2	TRBD2	-	TRBV25-1	TGTGCCAGCAGTGGGCTAGCGGGGGGCACCGGGGAGCTGTTTTTT	CASSGLAGGTGELFF
TRBJ2-1	-	-	TRBV9	TGTGCCAGCAGCGTAGGAACCCGAGGTGTCCACAATGAGCAGTTCTTC	CASSVGTRGVHNEQFF
TRBJ2-2	-	-	TRBV7-6	TGTGCCAGCAGCTCCCGTGTATCCGGGGAGCTGTTTTTT	CASSSRVSGELFF
TRBJ2-1	-	-	TRBV7-9	TGTGCCAGCAGCTCAGGCACCGGGACACAGTACAATGAGCAGTTCTTC	CASSSGTGTQYNEQFF
TRBJ1-2	-	-	TRBV30	TGTGCCTGGAGTAGTGCCAGTGGGTATGGCTACACCTTC	CAWSSASGYGYTF
TRBJ1-4	-	-	TRBV19	TGTGCCAGTGGCTCAGGGGTAGCTAATGAAAAACTGTTTTTT	CASGSGVANEKLFF
TRBJ2-7	TRBD1	-	TRBV5-1	TGCGCCAGCAGCCCTAGAGTTACAGGGGGCGCGTCCTACGAGCAGTACTTC	CASSPRVTGGASYEQYF
TRBJ1-2	-	-	TRBV6-1	TGTGCCAGCAGTGAAGGGGGCTACTATGGCTACACCTTC	CASSEGGYYGYTF
TRBJ1-3	-	-	TRBV11-2	TGTGCCAGCAGCTTAGATCGTGTGGGGGCGCTCAACACCATATATTTT	CASSLDRVGALNTIYF
TRBJ2-7	-	-	TRBV6-6	TGTGCCTCGAGTAGTGACTACGAGCAGTACTTC	CASSSDYEQYF
TRBJ2-5	TRBD1	-	TRBV25-1	TGTGCCAGCAGTCCGGGGACAGGGCGGGGGACCCAGTACTTC	CASSPGTGRGTQYF
TRBJ2-7	-	-	TRBV9	TGTGCCAGCAGCCCTCAAGACCTGGGCGAGCAGTACTTC	CASSPQDLGEQYF
TRBJ2-3	-	-	TRBV11-1	TGTGCCAGCAGCCCCGGACTTAGCACAGATACGCAGTATTTT	CASSPGLSTDTQYF
TRBJ2-1	-	-	TRBV6-6	TGTGCCAGCAGTCCTCAGGCCACCTACAATGAGCAGTTCTTC	CASSPQATYNEQFF
TRBJ1-1	-	few	TRBV5-1	TGCGCCAGCAGCATCAGTCCCGAGGGGAACACTGAAGCTTTCTTT	CASSISPEGNTEAFF